Below, 24 T cell receptor beta chains from the same sample are listed, as sequenced in a study of vaccination and CD4 T cells after COVID-19. As for treatment: approximately nine-day PBMC culture with coronavirus spike peptide pools or control peptides (ViraFEST assay). The antigens these receptors bind are not known. Sequencing of cultured CD4+ T cell DNA used the Oncomine TCR Beta short-read assay. TCRdb independently ran MiXCR on the PCR reads; one entry per CDR3 protein. The sample consists of some 22,000 distinct CDR3 sequences, roughly 50% of them appearing once. The sequenced material came from CD4+ T cells from blood, cultured in vitro. The receptors were gathered from a human donor who had recovered from COVID-19.

The rearrangement links TRBV6-2 or TRBV6-3 to TRBJ2-1, with 7 bases matching TRBD2. Germline V gene data show CDR1 as MNHEY and CDR2 as SVGEGT. J lost 7 bases, V lost 4 bases, and 16 bases had no gene match. This CDR3 comprises 17 residues. CDR3 nucleotides: TGTGCCAGCAGTTTAAGGATAGGCGGACTAGGTCCTAATGAGCAGTTCTTC. Amino acids: CASSLRIGGLGPNEQFF.

The chain is built from TRBV7-6 and TRBJ1-1; D is ambiguous. V lost 5 bases and J lost 2, with 15 bases in between. The germline V gene has CDR1 SGHVS and CDR2 FNYEAQ. CDR3 length equals 15 residues. The CDR3 bases are TGTGCCAGCAGCCCTGTATCGGGTGTTAACACTGAAGCTTTCTTT. Residues: CASSPVSGVNTEAFF.

This chain uses TRBV20-1 with TRBJ2-2; perhaps TRBD1 as D (5 bases). The germline V and J ends were trimmed by 1 base and 0 bases, with 9 bases remaining between them. The length of the CDR3 is 15 residues. The germline V gene has CDR1 DFQATT and CDR2 SNEGSKA (reference sequence). The CDR3 loop is CSARGAGTNTGELFF. CDR3 DNA: TGCAGTGCTAGAGGGGCAGGGACGAACACCGGGGAGCTGTTTTTT.

The chain employs TRBV19 and TRBJ1-3; D ambiguous. V lost 3 bases and J 7 bases, leaving 13 bases between the germline ends. The germline V gene encodes CDR1 LNHDA and CDR2 SQIVND (reference sequence). The CDR3 spans 14 residues. CDR3 protein: CASSIDLGRNTIYF. CDR3 DNA: TGTGCCAGTAGTATCGATCTAGGCCGCAACACCATATATTTT.

With regard to this clonotype: The junction departs from the called germline gene at one end, perhaps through a read error. This chain connects TRBV7-2 to TRBJ1-1; D possibly corresponds to TRBD1 (5 bases). The germline CDR1 and CDR2 sequences are SGHTA and FQGNSA. This CDR3 spans 13 amino acids. The CDR3 coding sequence is TGTGTCAGCAGCCCCCGGCGGGACGGTGAAGCTTTCTTT. Its protein is CVSSPRRDGEAFF. Full variable domain (remainder filled in from reference TRBV7-2 and TRBJ1-1): GAGVSQSPSNKVTEKGKDVELRCDPISGHTALYWYRQSLGQGLEFLIYFQGNSAPDKSGLPSDRFSAERTGGSVSTLTIQRTQQEDSAVYLCVSSPRRDGEAFFGQGTRLTVV.

V and J are TRBV21-1 and TRBJ2-7; the DNA was not compared with TRBD1, the D call given in the table. TRBV21-1 is a pseudogene segment. The CDR3 is 18 residues long. The chain's CDR3 is CASSPKNPPGHLPYEQYF. CDR3 sequence (DNA): TGTGCCAGCAGCCCCAAAAATCCTCCGGGACACCTTCCCTACGAGCAGTACTTC.

The chain couples TRBV20-1 to TRBJ1-5; D is uncertain. This CDR3 is 15 amino acids long. CDR1 and CDR2 from the germline V gene are DFQATT and SNEGSKA (reference sequence). V lost 3 bases and J 1 base, leaving 13 bases between the germline ends. CDR3 bases: TGCAGTGCTAGTCGGTCTGTGATCAGCAATCAGCCCCAGCATTTT. Encoded protein: CSASRSVISNQPQHF.

This clonotype has a single count. The J gene is TRBJ2-1, the V gene TRBV7-6; D is possibly TRBD1 (5 bases). Germline V gene lookup returns CDR1 SGHVS and CDR2 FNYEAQ. V was pared by 3 bases and J by 7 bases, with 16 bases between. This CDR3 contains 15 residues. Here the CDR3 DNA reads TGTGCCAGCAGCTTTTGGCAGGGTGGTAGGAATGAGCAGTTCTTC. Its translation is CASSFWQGGRNEQFF. Based on the CDR3 plus reference TRBV7-6 and TRBJ2-1, the full variable domain is GAGVSQSPRYKVTKRGQDVALRCDPISGHVSLYWYRQALGQGPEFLTYFNYEAQQDKSGLPNDRFSAERPEGSISTLTIQRTEQRDSAMYRCASSFWQGGRNEQFFGPGTRLTVL.

This clonotype was found once. The genes are TRBV12-3 or TRBV12-4 and TRBJ2-7; no definite D call. Trimming left V 1 base short and J 3 bases short, with 13 bases between. The CDR3 is 15 residues long. The CDR3 loop reads CASSLVPPRHYEQYF. The CDR3 DNA sequence: TGTGCCAGCAGTTTAGTTCCTCCTAGACACTACGAGCAGTACTTC.

The table lists this clonotype with a count of one. This chain links TRBV6-5 with TRBJ2-7, with D uncertain. CDR3 length: 14 residues. CDR1 is MNHEY, CDR2 SVGAGI, per germline. V was trimmed by 0 bases and J by 0 bases, leaving 6 bases between them. The CDR3 DNA follows: TGTGCCAGCAGTTACTCACCCAGCTCCTACGAGCAGTACTTC. Translation gives CASSYSPSSYEQYF.

This sequence joins TRBV9 and TRBJ1-1; a possible D gene is TRBD1 (5 bases). The ends were cut back, 4 bases at V and 6 bases at J, with 19 bases in the middle. Per the germline V gene, CDR1 is SGDLS and CDR2 is YYNGEE. CDR3 length equals 15 residues. CDR3 DNA: TGTGCCAGCAGCTCAAGAGAGACGGGGGGGGCTGAAGCTTTCTTT. Residues: CASSSRETGGAEAFF.

This chain connects TRBV6-5 to TRBJ1-4; the match to TRBD1 covers 9 bases. J gave up 7 bases and V 1 base, and 10 bases lay outside the gene matches. This CDR3 comprises 17 residues. The germline CDR1 and CDR2 sequences are MNHEY and SVGAGI. The CDR3 region is CASSYWTGAPSGEKLFF. The CDR3 DNA reads as TGTGCCAGCAGTTACTGGACAGGGGCCCCGTCGGGTGAAAAACTGTTTTTT.

J is TRBJ1-6 and V is TRBV20-1; no firm D call. The CDR3 totals 16 residues. The V gene lost 2 bases and the J gene lost 0 bases, with 11 bases spanning the gap. The V gene's germline CDR1 is DFQATT and CDR2 SNEGSKA (reference sequence). The chain's CDR3 is CSARRPQSSYNSPLHF. The CDR3 nucleotides read TGCAGTGCTAGAAGGCCACAGAGCTCCTATAATTCACCCCTCCACTTT.

The chain carries TRBV10-3 and TRBJ1-1; D gene ambiguous. This CDR3 spans 13 amino acids. The germline V gene encodes CDR1 ENHRY and CDR2 SYGVKD. V dropped 2 bases and J dropped 1 base, with 5 bases sitting between them. CDR3 residues: CAISEGGNTEAFF. The DNA of the CDR3 is TGTGCCATCAGTGAGGGAGGGAACACTGAAGCTTTCTTT.

This chain connects TRBV30 to TRBJ2-2; 8 nucleotides agree with TRBD1. After removal of 5 bases from V and 1 base from J, the junction contained 0 bases not matched to a gene. Per the germline V gene, CDR1 is GTSNPN and CDR2 is SVGIG (reference sequence). There are 13 residues in the CDR3. CDR3 amino acids: CAWGQGNTGELFF. The CDR3 nucleotides are TGTGCCTGGGGACAGGGGAACACCGGGGAGCTGTTTTTT.

On this clonotype itself: The junction and the germline gene differ at one end; a read error may be behind it. The chain carries TRBV7-9 and TRBJ1-1, with 12 positions matching TRBD1. The CDR3 is made up of 18 amino acids. Germline CDR1 is SEHNR and CDR2 is FQNEAQ (reference sequence). The CDR3 region has the DNA TGTGCCAGCAGCTTAGCCCCCGGGACAGGGGGCGCGAACGCTGAAGCTTTCTTT. Residues: CASSLAPGTGGANAEAFF.

This sequence joins TRBV7-2 and TRBJ2-5; D may be TRBD1 or TRBD2 (5 bases each). V was pared by 4 bases and J by 4 bases, with 16 bases between. CDR3 length equals 15 residues. Germline lookup yields CDR1 SGHTA and CDR2 FQGNSA. Here the CDR3 reads CASSSTGQRGETQYF. The CDR3 DNA is TGTGCCAGCAGCTCCACGGGGCAGAGGGGAGAGACCCAGTACTTC.

The rearrangement uses TRBV4-1 and TRBJ2-2; D might be TRBD2 (7 bases). Trimming took 0 bases from V and 2 from J, leaving 16 bases between them. The CDR3 is 18 residues long. CDR1 and CDR2 (germline): MGHRA, YSYEKL. The CDR3 DNA sequence: TGCGCCAGCAGCCAAGAAGGGTTCGGGGGGCTAAACACCGGGGAGCTGTTTTTT. Its protein product is CASSQEGFGGLNTGELFF.

J is TRBJ2-5 and V is TRBV7-6, with D maybe TRBD2 (7 bases). With 5 bases removed from V and 9 bases from J, the gap between germline ends came to 10 bases. There are 11 residues in the CDR3. Germline CDR1 SGHVS, CDR2 FNYEAQ. This CDR3 is CASSEGGAQYF. CDR3 in DNA: TGTGCCAGCAGCGAGGGGGGGGCCCAGTACTTC.

This clonotype showed up just a few times. The gene calls are TRBV4-3 and TRBJ1-1; D call uncertain. This CDR3 spans 13 amino acids. V was pared by 2 bases and J by 5 bases, with 9 bases between. The germline CDR1 and CDR2 sequences are LGHNA and YSLEER. In nucleotides, the CDR3 is TGCGCCAGCAGCCAACGCGGAGGTACTGAAGCTTTCTTT. It specifies CASSQRGGTEAFF.

In its sample, this clonotype was seen a few times. The J gene is TRBJ2-7, the V gene TRBV10-1; tentatively, D is TRBD1 (6 bases). V dropped 9 bases and J dropped 0 bases, with 12 bases sitting between them. CDR3 length equals 13 residues. Germline CDR1 and CDR2: WNHNN and SYGVQD (reference sequence). In DNA, the CDR3 is TGCGCCAGGAGTCAGGGGAGCTCCTACGAGCAGTACTTC. This codes for CARSQGSSYEQYF.

The chain links TRBV7-9 to TRBJ2-7, with TRBD1 matching over 11 bases. The CDR3 is made up of 15 amino acids. Germline-derived CDR1 and CDR2 are SEHNR and FQNEAQ (reference sequence). Trimming at V came to 0 bases and at J to 6 bases, leaving 4 bases not matched to a gene. CDR3 amino acids: CASSLAGQGAGEQYF. CDR3 DNA: TGTGCCAGCAGCTTAGCCGGACAGGGGGCCGGCGAGCAGTACTTC.

The J gene is TRBJ1-1, the V gene TRBV12-3 or TRBV12-4, with 7 bases aligning to TRBD1. The ends lost 2 bases at V and 8 bases at J; junction bases unmatched: 5. This CDR3 comprises 13 residues. The CDR3 DNA is TGTGCCAGCAGTTTACAGGGGGGGTCCGAAGCTTTCTTT. This codes for CASSLQGGSEAFF.

This clonotype was recorded only once. This sequence joins TRBV6-1 and TRBJ1-5; 7 bases map to TRBD1. The V gene end was trimmed by 5 bases and the J gene end by 1 base; junction bases not matched to a gene: 5. CDR1 and CDR2 (germline): MNHNS, SASEGT. This CDR3 is built from 15 residues. CDR3 DNA sequence: TGTGCCAGCAGTCTCAAACAGGGGAGCAATCAGCCCCAGCATTTT. Translation gives CASSLKQGSNQPQHF.